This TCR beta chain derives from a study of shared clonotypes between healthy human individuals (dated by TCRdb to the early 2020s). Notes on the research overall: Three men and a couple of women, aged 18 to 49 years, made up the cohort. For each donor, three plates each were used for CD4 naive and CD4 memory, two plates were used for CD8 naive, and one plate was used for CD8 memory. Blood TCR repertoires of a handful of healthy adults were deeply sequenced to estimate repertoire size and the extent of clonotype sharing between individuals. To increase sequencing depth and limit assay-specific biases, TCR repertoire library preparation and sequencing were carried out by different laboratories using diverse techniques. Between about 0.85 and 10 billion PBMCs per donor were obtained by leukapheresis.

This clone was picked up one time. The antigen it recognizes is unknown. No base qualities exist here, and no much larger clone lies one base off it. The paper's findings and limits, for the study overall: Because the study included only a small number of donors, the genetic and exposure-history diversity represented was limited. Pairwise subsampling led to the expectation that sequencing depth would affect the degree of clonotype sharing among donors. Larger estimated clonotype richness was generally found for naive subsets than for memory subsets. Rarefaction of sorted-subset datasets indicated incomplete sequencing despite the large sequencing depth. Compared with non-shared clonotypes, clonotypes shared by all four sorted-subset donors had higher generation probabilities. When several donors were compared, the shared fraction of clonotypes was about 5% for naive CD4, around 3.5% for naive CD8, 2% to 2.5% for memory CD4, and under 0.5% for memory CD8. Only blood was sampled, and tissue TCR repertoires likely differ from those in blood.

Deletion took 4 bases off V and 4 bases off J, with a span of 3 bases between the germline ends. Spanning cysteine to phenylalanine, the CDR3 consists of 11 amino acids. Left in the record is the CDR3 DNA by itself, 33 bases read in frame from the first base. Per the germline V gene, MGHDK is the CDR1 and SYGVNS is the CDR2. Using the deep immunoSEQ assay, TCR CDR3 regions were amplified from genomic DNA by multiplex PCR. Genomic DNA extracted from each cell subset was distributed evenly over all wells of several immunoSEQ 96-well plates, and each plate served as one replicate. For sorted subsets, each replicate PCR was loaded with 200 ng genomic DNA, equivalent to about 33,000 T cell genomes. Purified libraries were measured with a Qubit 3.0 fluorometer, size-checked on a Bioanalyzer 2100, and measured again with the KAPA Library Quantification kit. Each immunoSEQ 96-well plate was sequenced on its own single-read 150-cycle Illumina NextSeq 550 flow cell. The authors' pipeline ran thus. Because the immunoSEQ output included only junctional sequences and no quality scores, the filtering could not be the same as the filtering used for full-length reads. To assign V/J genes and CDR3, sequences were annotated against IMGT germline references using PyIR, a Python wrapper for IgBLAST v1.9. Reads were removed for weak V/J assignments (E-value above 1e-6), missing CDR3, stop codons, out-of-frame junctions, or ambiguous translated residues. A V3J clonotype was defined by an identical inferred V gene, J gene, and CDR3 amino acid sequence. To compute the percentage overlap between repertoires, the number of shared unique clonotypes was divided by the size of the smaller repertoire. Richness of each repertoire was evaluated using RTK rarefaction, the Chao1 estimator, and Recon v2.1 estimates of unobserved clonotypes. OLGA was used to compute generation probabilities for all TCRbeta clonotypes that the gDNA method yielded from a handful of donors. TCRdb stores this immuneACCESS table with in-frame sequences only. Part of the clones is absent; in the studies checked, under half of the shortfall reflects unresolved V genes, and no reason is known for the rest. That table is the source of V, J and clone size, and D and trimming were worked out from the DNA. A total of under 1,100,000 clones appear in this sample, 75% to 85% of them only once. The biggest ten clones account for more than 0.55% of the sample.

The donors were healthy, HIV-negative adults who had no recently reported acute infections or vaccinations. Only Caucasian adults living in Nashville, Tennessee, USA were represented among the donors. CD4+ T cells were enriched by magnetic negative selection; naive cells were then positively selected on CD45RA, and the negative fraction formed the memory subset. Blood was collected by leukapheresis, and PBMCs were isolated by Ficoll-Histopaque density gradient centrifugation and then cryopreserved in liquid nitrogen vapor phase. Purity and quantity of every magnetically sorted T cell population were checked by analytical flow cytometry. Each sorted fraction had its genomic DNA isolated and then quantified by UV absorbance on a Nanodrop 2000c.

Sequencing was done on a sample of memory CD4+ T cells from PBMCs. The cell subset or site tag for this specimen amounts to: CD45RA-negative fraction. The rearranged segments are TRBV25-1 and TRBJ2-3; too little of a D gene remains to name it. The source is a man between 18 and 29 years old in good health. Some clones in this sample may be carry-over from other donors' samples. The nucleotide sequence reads TGTGCCAGCAGTGGGGCAGATACGCAGTATTTT. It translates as CASSGADTQYF.